This entry describes one T cell receptor beta chain. This clonotype was counted ten times or more. The antigen it recognizes is unknown. Base qualities are missing; no much larger clone stands one base away. This sample is drawn from a study of neurological immune-mediated disorders (dated by TCRdb to between 2018 and 2021). Background for the entire study: Of the approximately 34 multiple sclerosis patients, about 31 had relapsing-remitting MS and 3 had secondary progressive MS. Peripheral blood TCR-beta repertoires from patients with HTLV-I-associated myelopathy (HAM/TSP), patients with multiple sclerosis, and healthy controls were compared in the study using UMI-based sequencing. The roughly 110 TCR-beta libraries included longitudinal samples, technical triplicates and paired sorted CD4+ and CD8+ T-cell subsets alongside PBMC samples. The cohort was made up of about 68 subjects, consisting of roughly 15 HAM/TSP patients, about 34 multiple sclerosis patients and 20 healthy controls.

Results the study describes overall, beyond this receptor: No association of the MS cluster with clinical or MRI features was observed, and the need for larger cohorts was stated by the authors. In a phylogenetic analysis, the repertoires of 18 out of 34 MS patients fell into a single cluster of related CDR3 sequences, pointing to a possible signature at the repertoire level. TCR clonal expansion was greatest in HAM/TSP patients and smallest in MS patients, who ranked below even healthy controls. Across subjects, expanded clones never shared an identical CDR3 amino acid sequence, which suggests that the TCR-beta repertoires in every group were private.

Libraries from unsorted PBMCs were made from 2 million PBMCs kept in RNAlater at -80 degrees C until RNA extraction. Multiple sclerosis patients were enrolled in a US clinical protocol under which disease progression was evaluated by magnetic resonance imaging. PBMCs were separated from peripheral blood using Ficoll-Hypaque density gradient centrifugation and then cryopreserved in liquid nitrogen. cDNA was synthesized by template-switch 5'RACE using a primer carrying a 10-nucleotide random unique molecular identifier by which each TCR transcript was tagged. Every sequencing run covered 15-18 subjects and yielded more than 200 million TCR-beta sequences. The RNeasy kit was used to extract total RNA. TCR-beta VDJ regions were amplified with primers for the TCR constant region and the 5'RACE anchor, using the KAPA Real-time Library Amplification kit. A first PCR added sample indexes and Illumina adaptors, and a second PCR then raised library yield. After Ampure bead purification, the roughly 650 bp TCR product was size-selected on a 2% E-gel SizeSelection system. Before pooling, library quality was assessed on a Bioanalyzer, concentration was determined with Qubit, and library quantification was performed with the Kapa Library Quantification kit. Paired-end 2 x 150 bp sequencing of the libraries was performed on an Illumina HiSeq 2500. To increase sequence diversity, roughly 24-30% phiX was spiked into each library pool. From the authors' description of their analysis: The quality-filtered reads were processed with the UMI-based MiGEC pipeline, whose error correction step removed more than 80% of the raw TCR sequences. IMGT germline references were used for alignment of VDJ genes, and clonotypes were defined by a unique CDR3 amino acid sequence together with V-J genes. Clonal expansion, Shannon diversity, and CDR3 relatedness (CalcPairwiseDistances, ClusterSamples) were evaluated with VDJtools, and phylogenetic trees were built with CLCbio workbench. Expanded clones were defined as having at least 8 unique UMIs, based on coefficient-of-variation modelling across technical triplicates. Using fastp trimming at Q25 and MiXCR clonotype assembly, TCRdb reanalyzed the public sequencing data and kept in-frame beta chains. Identical CDR3 proteins give one entry, which carries the most common genes and DNA. These V and J calls rely on TCRdb rather than the paper's analysis. The sample data list 50,000 to 85,000 distinct CDR3 sequences, and around 5.5% of these were observed just once. 2.5% to 3% of the sample belongs to the ten largest clones.

Trimming leaves V shorter by 2 bases and J shorter by 2 bases, with the junction holding 5 bases beyond the gene matches. Taken from cysteine to phenylalanine, the CDR3 has 15 residues. The entry retains the CDR3 DNA only, 45 bases that are in frame from base 1. The germline V gene supplies CDR1 KGHDR and CDR2 SFDVKD. The sample was PBMCs. This receptor was obtained from a woman in her 30s with multiple sclerosis. The chain is encoded by TRBV24-1 joined to TRBJ2-7, with 7 bases aligning to TRBD1. The base sequence is TGTGCCACCAGTGATTCCCTGACAGGGCCCTACGAGCAGTACTTC. Its protein reads: CATSDSLTGPYEQYF.